The present T cell receptor beta chain was sequenced within a study of cytomegalovirus exposure and HLA in healthy donors. Findings and caveats of the study: The availability of immune exposure information extended only to CMV serostatus. Sequencing likely produced, as an artifact, a cluster of highly shared sequence variants. TRBV6-2, TRBV6-3 and some other V segments were unresolvable in 87-base-pair reads.

Amplification used 60 Vbeta primers and 13 Jbeta primers. TCRdb's copy holds only in-frame clones and misses some; the assay was immunoSEQ multiplex PCR. The table has approximately 120,000 clones, about 84% seen once. With V trimmed by 3 bases and J by 4 bases, 3 bases remained unmatched. Germline V CDR1 and CDR2: GTSNPN, SVGIG (reference sequence). This CDR3 contains 14 residues. Details on this clone: Its target is not known.

Every donor was a healthy person donating bone marrow. Input material: PBMCs. The chain uses TRBV30 and TRBJ1-6, with 7 bases matching TRBD1. This TCR was sampled from a man aged 18 to 30 in good health and CMV-seropositive. CDR3 in amino acids: CAWRPGQYNSPLHF. The CDR3 nucleotides read TGTGCCTGGAGGCCGGGACAGTATAATTCACCCCTCCACTTT.